The present entry profiles one T cell receptor (beta chain) with its context. The antigen is not known. Germline V gene lookup returns CDR1 MNHNY and CDR2 SVGAGI (reference sequence). The CDR3 runs 12 residues. V dropped 5 bases and J dropped 5 bases, with 10 bases sitting between them. This record belongs to a study of shared clonotypes between healthy human individuals. Across the study: The plates for each donor numbered three CD4 naive, three CD4 memory, two CD8 naive and one CD8 memory. Overall study findings and caveats: Clonotypes which were not shared had lower generation probabilities than clonotypes that all four donors shared. Richness estimates generally favored naive over memory subsets.

Deep-level assay runs were performed. Only in-frame clones appear in the TCRdb table, and some are missing; sequencing was by immunoSEQ multiplex PCR. The data hold roughly 2.1 million clones, with 93% observed a single time. The naive CD8 subset, CD45RO-negative cells positively selected for CCR7, excluded terminally differentiated effector memory CD45RA+ cells. The gene calls are TRBV6-6 and TRBJ2-7; D remains ambiguous. The specimen was naive CD8+ T cells from PBMCs. The receptor comes from a man aged 18 to 29 in good health. Some clones in this sample may be carry-over from other donors' samples. Here the CDR3 DNA reads TGTGCCAGCAGTATGGTTTTGGACGAGCAGTACTTC. It encodes CASSMVLDEQYF.